This is a list of T cell receptor beta chains from one sample in a study of PD-1 blockade in classical Hodgkin lymphoma. Clones were read by immunoSEQ multiplex PCR, and TCRdb kept only the in-frame ones, dropping some. The sample consists of about 92,000 clones, 75% to 85% of them appearing once. This sample comprised peripheral blood mononuclear cells (PBMCs), obtained before the fourth cycle of nivolumab. The receptors shown here come from a human donor with classical Hodgkin lymphoma. Both conserved end residues are part of each CDR3. Fields, in order: V gene, D gene, clone size, J gene, CDR3 length, CDR3 DNA, CDR3 protein. The D gene is left open where the match is weak. The listing skips clone size in some rows; elsewhere it reads once, few, many or a size class.

>TRBV18|TRBD1|NA|TRBJ1-5|16
TGTGCCAGCTCCCCGGGACAGGGGGCATTACGGCAGCCCCAGCATTTT
CASSPGQGALRQPQHF
>TRBV15|TRBD1|NA|TRBJ2-3|13
TGTGCCACCAGCACCCTCCGACAGGGTACGCAGTATTTT
CATSTLRQGTQYF
>TRBV29-1|NA|NA|TRBJ1-3|13
TGCAGCGTCGGGACGGAGTCTGGAAACACCATATATTTT
CSVGTESGNTIYF
>TRBV6-5|NA|few|TRBJ1-3|14
TGTGCCAGCAGGGGACTGAGCTCTGGAAACACCATATATTTT
CASRGLSSGNTIYF
>TRBV5-8|NA|NA|TRBJ2-2|11
TGTGCCAGCAGCCGGACCGGGGAGCTGTTTTTT
CASSRTGELFF
>TRBV12-5|TRBD1|few|TRBJ1-5|15
TGTGCTAGTGGTTTCCAGGGACAGGGATATCAGCCCCAGCATTTT
CASGFQGQGYQPQHF
>TRBV7-9|TRBD1|NA|TRBJ2-1|15
TGTGCCAGCAGCTTTGGACAGGGGGGGTACAATGAGCAGTTCTTC
CASSFGQGGYNEQFF
>TRBV27|TRBD1|NA|TRBJ1-1|17
TGTGCCAGCAGTTTCCTCTCCGGACAGGGAGGGAACACTGAAGCTTTCTTT
CASSFLSGQGGNTEAFF
>TRBV9|NA|once|TRBJ2-1|14
TGTGCCAGCAGCGTAGCTTCTTCCGGCAATGAGCAGTTCTTC
CASSVASSGNEQFF
>TRBV10-3|TRBD2|NA|TRBJ2-7|15
TGTGCCATCAGTGAGAATGCGGGAGCGGGTTACGAGCAGTACTTC
CAISENAGAGYEQYF
>TRBV6-6|NA|NA|TRBJ2-7|11
TGTGCCAGCAGTTACTCACGGGAGCAGTACTTC
CASSYSREQYF
>TRBV18|NA|NA|TRBJ1-1|15
TGTGCCAGCTCACCACCAACCCTGGGGCGGACTGAAGCTTTCTTT
CASSPPTLGRTEAFF
>TRBV28|TRBD2|NA|TRBJ2-7|17
TGTGCCAGCGGCTCCGGGACTAGCGGGAGTAGAGCCTACGAGCAGTACTTC
CASGSGTSGSRAYEQYF
>TRBV7-8|NA|NA|TRBJ2-7|13
TGTGCCAGCAGCTTAGGGAACAACTACGAGCAGTACTTC
CASSLGNNYEQYF
>TRBV7-2|NA|NA|TRBJ2-3|14
TGTGCCAGCAGCTTTTGGCAGAACACAGATACGCAGTATTTT
CASSFWQNTDTQYF
>TRBV11-2|NA|NA|TRBJ1-2|16
TGTGCCAGCAGCTTAGAGCCCACGGCAGGGCGCTATGGCTACACCTTC
CASSLEPTAGRYGYTF
>TRBV6-4|TRBD1|NA|TRBJ2-2|15
TGTGCCAGCAGTAGACAGGGGGCGTCGGTCGGGGAGCTGTTTTTT
CASSRQGASVGELFF
>TRBV15|NA|NA|TRBJ1-3|17
TGTGCCACCAGTGCGCTGGCCGGGGGAATCTCTGGAAACACCATATATTTT
CATSALAGGISGNTIYF
>TRBV5-6|NA|NA|TRBJ1-1|13
TGTGCCAGCAGCGAGAGACCACTCCCTGAAGCTTTCTTT
CASSERPLPEAFF
>TRBV5-1|NA|NA|TRBJ2-5|15
TGCGCCAGCAGCTTGGGCCAAGGGCTTCAAGAGACCCAGTACTTC
CASSLGQGLQETQYF
>TRBV4-1|TRBD2|NA|TRBJ2-7|14
TGCGCCAGCAGCCAACAAGCGGGAGGATTCGAGCAGTACTTC
CASSQQAGGFEQYF
>TRBV10-3|NA|NA|TRBJ1-1|12
TGTGCCATCACTACCTCCGCGGGTGAAGCTTTCTTT
CAITTSAGEAFF
>TRBV7-2|NA|NA|TRBJ1-4|17
TGTGCCAGCAGCCAACCTACCCTAGGGAGTTTGTACGAAAAACTGTTTTTT
CASSQPTLGSLYEKLFF
>TRBV4-2|NA|NA|TRBJ2-5|15
TGTGCCAGCAGCCAAGCCACAGGTGTAGGTGAGACCCAGTACTTC
CASSQATGVGETQYF
>TRBV6-6|TRBD2|NA|TRBJ2-1|15
TGTGCCAGCAGTTACCAGGCGGGAGGGAATAATGAGCAGTTCTTC
CASSYQAGGNNEQFF
>TRBV6-1|NA|few|TRBJ1-2|12
TGTGCCAGCACAGGAGACCTTTATGGCTACACCTTC
CASTGDLYGYTF
>TRBV28|NA|NA|TRBJ1-1|13
TGTGCCAGCACCAGCAACCCCTACCTCGGAGCTTTCTTT
CASTSNPYLGAFF
>TRBV28|TRBD2|NA|TRBJ2-1|14
TGTGCCAGCAGTTTACTAGCGGGAGAAAATGAGCAGTTCTTC
CASSLLAGENEQFF
>TRBV28|NA|NA|TRBJ2-7|12
TGTGCCAGCAGTTTCAGCTCCTACGAGCAGTACTTC
CASSFSSYEQYF
>TRBV5-8|NA|NA|TRBJ2-7|12
TGTGCCAGCAGTCGGTCACTCTACGAGCAGTACTTC
CASSRSLYEQYF
>TRBV23-1|NA|NA|TRBJ1-5|13
TGCGCCAGCCCCCGGGTCACTAATCAGCCCCAGCATTTT
CASPRVTNQPQHF
>TRBV10-3|TRBD1|NA|TRBJ1-2|15
TGTGCCATCAGTGACACAGGGGGTCAGGACTATGGCTACACCTTC
CAISDTGGQDYGYTF
>TRBV14|NA|NA|TRBJ1-2|16
TGTGCCAGCAGCCAAGCTAAGGAAACACGGACTTATGGCTACACCTTC
CASSQAKETRTYGYTF
>TRBV7-9|NA|few|TRBJ2-1|18
TGTGCCAGCAGCCCAGTTACAGCGGGTCCTAGCTCCTACAATGAGCAGTTCTTC
CASSPVTAGPSSYNEQFF
>TRBV7-2|TRBD1|NA|TRBJ2-1|15
TGTGCCAGCAGCTTAACCGGGACAGGGGTGAATGAGCAGTTCTTC
CASSLTGTGVNEQFF
>TRBV5-1|NA|NA|TRBJ2-5|14
TGCGCCAGCAGCTTAGTCCAGGGGAGTGAGACCCAGTACTTC
CASSLVQGSETQYF
>TRBV27|TRBD1|once|TRBJ2-7|15
TGTGCCAGCAGTTTGGGACAGGGGGCGGTCGGGGAGCAGTACTTC
CASSLGQGAVGEQYF
>TRBV25-1|NA|NA|TRBJ1-2|14
TGTGCCAGCAGTGAATCCGGCACCCTTGGAGGCTACACCTTC
CASSESGTLGGYTF
>TRBV10-3|TRBD2|NA|TRBJ2-7|15
TGTGCCATCAGTGAGGTGACTAGCGGGAGTTACGAGCAGTACTTC
CAISEVTSGSYEQYF
>TRBV6-5|TRBD1|few|TRBJ2-5|13
TGTGCCAGCAGTTGGGACAGGCAAGAGACCCAGTACTTC
CASSWDRQETQYF
>TRBV19|NA|NA|TRBJ2-5|15
TGTGCCAGTAGTATCGGGTTGGGGGACGTGTGGACCCAGTACTTC
CASSIGLGDVWTQYF